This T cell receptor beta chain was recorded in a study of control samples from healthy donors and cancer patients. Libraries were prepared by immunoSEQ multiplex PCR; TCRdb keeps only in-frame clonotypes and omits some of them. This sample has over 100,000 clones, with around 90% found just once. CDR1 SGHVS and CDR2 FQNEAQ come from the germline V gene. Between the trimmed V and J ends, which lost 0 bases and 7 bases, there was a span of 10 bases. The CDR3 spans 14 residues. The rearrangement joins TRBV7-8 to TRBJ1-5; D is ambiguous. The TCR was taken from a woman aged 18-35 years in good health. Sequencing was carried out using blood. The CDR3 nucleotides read TGTGCCAGCAGCTTAGCGGGGATAAGCCAGCCCCAGCATTTT. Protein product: CASSLAGISQPQHF.